This T cell receptor (beta chain) was sequenced for a study of human T cells and chemical hapten exposure. Study-level findings and limits: TCRs above 1 in 1000 frequency did not change with DPC sensitization.

Unique molecular identifiers were affixed to discrete cDNA molecules within the library. Original analysis: A typical sample had 95,638 TCRs, with about 20,000 to 750,000 overall. Each CDR3 protein gets one entry after TCRdb re-called the RACE reads with MiXCR. The V and J calls reflect TCRdb's pipeline rather than the authors' work. The sample lists 65,000 to 80,000 distinct CDR3 sequences; about 8.7% were seen once. In this sample, this clonotype turned up many times. Its antigen is currently unknown. Germline loops: CDR1 SGHDN, CDR2 FVKESK. CDR3 length equals 15 residues. Trimming removed 3 bases from V and 4 bases from J; junction bases left unmatched: 3. As to time point: healthy volunteer bleed at 6 weeks. It was unfractionated whole blood from which total RNA was extracted.

The rearrangement joins TRBV14 to TRBJ2-7, with 13 positions matching TRBD2. The TCR was taken from a male donor in good health. Some clones in this sample may be carry-over from other donors' samples. Input material: whole blood. The CDR3: CASSHGTSGAYEQYF. CDR3 DNA sequence: TGTGCCAGCAGCCATGGGACTAGCGGGGCATACGAGCAGTACTTC.